These 28 T cell receptor beta chains were sequenced from one sample in a study of cytomegalovirus exposure and HLA in healthy donors. The PCR had 60 Vbeta and 13 Jbeta primers. Some clones are missing from TCRdb's copy, which holds only in-frame ones; the method was immunoSEQ multiplex PCR. The data hold around 160,000 clones, with about 70% observed a single time. The source material was PBMCs. Receptor source: a woman in her late teens or twenties in good health and CMV-seropositive.

The chain has TRBV29-1 and TRBJ1-1; 8 nucleotides match TRBD1. Germline CDR1 and CDR2: SQVTM and ANQGSEA. The V gene end was trimmed by 6 bases and the J gene end by 4 bases; junction bases not matched to a gene: 4. CDR3 length: 12 amino acids. CDR3 bases: TGCAGCGTAAACAGGGGGTCCACTGAAGCTTTCTTT. Its protein product is CSVNRGSTEAFF.

Details on this clone: Other DNA sequences within the sample encode an identical CDR3. The rearrangement joins TRBV30 to TRBJ1-5; possibly TRBD1 for D (6 bases). V was cut by 0 bases and J by 5 bases, with 11 bases left in between. Germline V gives CDR1 GTSNPN, CDR2 SVGIG (reference sequence). CDR3 size: 14 residues. The CDR3 region is CAWSVGQGYQPQHF. The CDR3 coding sequence is TGTGCCTGGAGTGTTGGGCAGGGGTATCAGCCCCAGCATTTT.

The chain has TRBV19 and TRBJ1-5; D gene uncertain. CDR3 length: 17 residues. V shed 5 bases and J shed 5 bases, with 22 bases lying between them. Germline lookup yields CDR1 LNHDA and CDR2 SQIVND (reference sequence). Written as DNA, the CDR3 is TGTGCCAGTAGTTACTCACATTATACAGTGGAAGATCAGCCCCAGCATTTT. Its protein is CASSYSHYTVEDQPQHF.

The chain carries TRBV11-2 and TRBJ2-6; a weak D match, TRBD1 (6 bases). CDR3 size: 16 residues. Germline V CDR1 and CDR2: SGHAT, FQNNGV. The V end lost 4 bases, the J end lost 0 bases, and 10 bases lay between the germline ends. The chain's CDR3 is CASSYPTGSGANVLTF. For the CDR3, the DNA is TGTGCCAGCAGCTATCCGACAGGCTCTGGGGCCAACGTCCTGACTTTC.

The chain uses TRBV18 and TRBJ1-5; the D gene is possibly TRBD1 (5 bases). Germline V gives CDR1 KGHSH, CDR2 LQKENI. The CDR3 is made up of 15 amino acids. The V end was cut by 3 bases, the J end by 5 bases, with 14 bases between. In nucleotides, the CDR3 is TGTGCCAGCTCACCCAGCAGCGGGGGTTATCAGCCCCAGCATTTT. Protein: CASSPSSGGYQPQHF.

The rearrangement uses TRBV19 and TRBJ1-2; D is unclear. Trimming took off 5 bases at V and 4 bases at J, with 5 bases between the two ends. From germline, CDR1 is LNHDA and CDR2 SQIVND (reference sequence). The CDR3 contains 11 residues. The CDR3 here is CASSPSYGYTF. The DNA of the CDR3 is TGTGCCAGTAGTCCGAGCTATGGCTACACCTTC. Complete variable domain (other parts from reference TRBV19 and TRBJ1-2): DGGITQSPKYLFRKEGQNVTLSCEQNLNHDAMYWYRQDPGQGLRLIYYSQIVNDFQKGDIAEGYSVSREKKESFPLTVTSAQKNPTAFYLCASSPSYGYTFGSGTRLTVV.

CDR3 sequence (DNA): TGCGCCAGCAGCCAAGCCTCAGGGTACACTGAAGCTTTCTTT. Translated, it gives CASSQASGYTEAFF. The J gene is TRBJ1-1, the V gene TRBV4-1; possible D gene TRBD1, 5 bases. Germline CDR1 MGHRA, CDR2 YSYEKL. The CDR3 has 14 amino acids. The germline V and J ends were trimmed by 1 base and 3 bases, with 9 bases remaining between them.

The V call is TRBV29-1, the J call TRBJ2-7, with 7 bases identical to TRBD2. The germline gives CDR1 SQVTM, CDR2 ANQGSEA. The J segment lost 1 base and the V segment lost 4 bases, leaving 10 bases of the junction unmatched. This CDR3 has 15 amino acids. CDR3 sequence (DNA): TGCAGCGTTGTGTCGATTAGCGGGCCTTCCTACGAGCAGTACTTC. It is translated as CSVVSISGPSYEQYF.

The chain uses TRBV18 and TRBJ1-4; 12 bases align to TRBD1. CDR1 and CDR2 from the germline V gene are KGHSH and LQKENI. V was clipped by 3 bases and J by 8 bases; unmatched bases: 13. The CDR3 totals 18 residues. The CDR3 DNA reads as TGTGCCAGCTCACCCCCCGGGACAGGGGGCGCGGTCCGGGAAAAACTGTTTTTT. Its protein is CASSPPGTGGAVREKLFF.

The chain combines TRBV9 with TRBJ2-3, with 9 nucleotides matching TRBD1. Germline loops: CDR1 SGDLS, CDR2 YYNGEE. There are 13 residues in the CDR3. Trimming removed 6 bases from V and 3 bases from J; junction bases left unmatched: 2. The CDR3: CASTDRGTDTQYF. CDR3 in DNA: TGTGCCAGCACGGACAGGGGTACAGATACGCAGTATTTT.

This clone showed up just a few times. V and J are TRBV5-1 and TRBJ1-1; 7 nucleotides agree with TRBD1. From germline, CDR1 is SGHRS and CDR2 YFSETQ. The CDR3 consists of 14 residues. The trim removed 4 bases at V and 10 bases at J, leaving 13 bases unmatched. The CDR3 loop is CASSPRDSSVGAFF. The CDR3 region has the DNA TGCGCCAGCAGCCCCCGGGACAGTTCGGTTGGAGCTTTCTTT.

The CDR3 spells CASSPGTGHWEKLFF. DNA of the CDR3: TGCGCCAGCAGCCCGGGGACAGGGCATTGGGAAAAACTGTTTTTT. The chain joins TRBV5-1 to TRBJ1-4, with TRBD1 identical over 9 bases. CDR3 length equals 15 residues. CDR1 and CDR2 from the germline V gene are SGHRS and YFSETQ. J was trimmed by 8 bases and V by 4 bases; bases with no gene match: 9.

CDR3 residues: CASSLPREGYEQYF. CDR3 DNA: TGTGCCAGCAGTTTACCCAGGGAGGGGTACGAGCAGTACTTC. The V call is TRBV28, the J call TRBJ2-7; 7 nucleotides agree with TRBD2. Germline V gene lookup returns CDR1 MDHEN and CDR2 SYDVKM. V dropped 2 bases and J dropped 4; count of bases not matched to a gene: 5. CDR3 length: 14 amino acids.

The gene calls are TRBV5-1 and TRBJ2-4, with a possible D match to TRBD1 (5 bases). CDR1 is SGHRS, CDR2 YFSETQ, per germline. The CDR3 sequence is 14 residues long. With 0 bases removed from V and 6 bases from J, the gap between germline ends came to 10 bases. CDR3 nucleotides: TGCGCCAGCAGCTTGGGGACCCAGGGAAACATTCAGTACTTC. Translating gives CASSLGTQGNIQYF.

The CDR3 coding sequence is TGTGCCAGCAGTGGTTTGAGCGGGGGGCCCCAAGAGACCCAGTACTTC. Translation gives CASSGLSGGPQETQYF. The rearrangement links TRBV2 to TRBJ2-5; 9 bases align to TRBD2. Germline V gives CDR1 SNHLY, CDR2 FYNNEI. The CDR3 runs to 16 residues. Trimming removed 4 bases from V and 1 base from J; junction bases left unmatched: 7.

This chain joins TRBV7-9 and TRBJ1-2; D unclear. Trimming pared 1 base from V and 2 bases from J, leaving 5 bases between. Germline V lookup: CDR1 SEHNR, CDR2 FQNEAQ (reference sequence). The CDR3 totals 13 residues. In nucleotides, the CDR3 is TGTGCCAGCAGCTTAGTACAGAACTATGGCTACACCTTC. This translates into CASSLVQNYGYTF. The full variable domain, with the rest looked up from reference TRBV7-9 and TRBJ1-2, is DTGVSQNPRHKITKRGQNVTFRCDPISEHNRLYWYRQTLGQGPEFLTYFQNEAQLEKSRLLSDRFSAERPKGSFSTLEIQRTEQGDSAMYLCASSLVQNYGYTFGSGTRLTVV.

This rearrangement joins TRBV6-5 to TRBJ1-2, with D hard to call. Trimming pared 5 bases from V and 3 bases from J, leaving 7 bases between. The CDR3 has 12 residues. The germline V gene encodes CDR1 MNHEY and CDR2 SVGAGI. CDR3 sequence: CASSGLHYGYTF. CDR3 in DNA: TGTGCCAGCAGTGGACTGCACTATGGCTACACCTTC.

This clone was recorded a few times. The chain links TRBV19 to TRBJ1-1; no definite D call. The CDR3 totals 15 residues. V lost 3 bases and J lost 0, with 11 bases in between. Germline assignment: CDR1 LNHDA and CDR2 SQIVND (reference sequence). The CDR3 here is CASSIALRVNTEAFF. As DNA, the CDR3 is TGTGCCAGTAGTATCGCCCTCCGAGTGAACACTGAAGCTTTCTTT.

To note about this clone: Other DNA sequences within the sample encode an identical CDR3. For the CDR3, the DNA is TGTGCCAGCAGTTTACAGGGGGGCAATCAGCCCCAGCATTTT. Translated, it gives CASSLQGGNQPQHF. V gene TRBV27 combines with J gene TRBJ1-5; 7 bases align to TRBD1. Germline trimming cut 2 bases from V and 2 bases from J; bases unmatched to any gene: 0. The CDR3 extends over 14 amino acids. Per germline, CDR1 MNHEY and CDR2 SMNVEV (reference sequence).

This chain joins TRBV7-9 and TRBJ1-1; TRBD1 matches 9 bases. The CDR3 runs 15 residues. V shed 3 bases, J shed 1 base, and the junction held 3 bases outside the gene matches. Germline CDR1 reads SEHNR; CDR2 reads FQNEAQ (reference sequence). CDR3 nucleotides: TGTGCCAGCAGCTTGATGGGACAGGGGAACACTGAAGCTTTCTTT. Translating it yields CASSLMGQGNTEAFF.

Only a few counts were recorded for this clone. In nucleotides, the CDR3 is TGTGCCAGCACCCCCGGGGACAACACTTACGAGCAGTACTTC. This gives the protein CASTPGDNTYEQYF. The chain recombines TRBV28 with TRBJ2-5; maybe TRBD1 (6 bases). Matching the DNA end better, TRBJ2-7 makes the J call doubtful. The germline V gene has CDR1 MDHEN and CDR2 SYDVKM. This CDR3 is built from 14 residues.

The chain employs TRBV6-5 and TRBJ2-7, with 7 nucleotides matching TRBD1. The trim removed 7 bases at V and 2 bases at J, leaving 8 bases unmatched. The CDR3 contains 14 residues. Looked up from germline, CDR1 is MNHEY and CDR2 is SVGAGI. The CDR3 protein is CASKLPTGTYEQYF. In nucleotides, the CDR3 is TGTGCCAGCAAGTTACCGACAGGGACCTACGAGCAGTACTTC.

V is TRBV5-1 and J is TRBJ2-5; TRBD1 is a possible D gene (6 bases). The J call could be wrong; TRBJ2-7 is a better fit for the DNA end. The CDR3 is 15 residues long. CDR1 is SGHRS and CDR2 is YFSETQ in the germline V gene. Here the CDR3 reads CASSLGMTGTYEQYF. Here the CDR3 DNA reads TGCGCCAGCAGCTTGGGGATGACAGGAACCTACGAGCAGTACTTC.

This clone occurred once. This chain uses TRBV19 with TRBJ1-2; weak D call: TRBD1 (5 bases). CDR1 is LNHDA, CDR2 SQIVND, per germline (reference sequence). CDR3 length equals 14 residues. Trimming took off 8 bases at V and 4 bases at J, with 17 bases between the two ends. CDR3 loop: CASLREGASYGYTF. For the CDR3, the DNA is TGTGCCAGTCTCAGGGAGGGTGCATCCTATGGCTACACCTTC.

The CDR3 nucleotides are TGTGCCAGCAGTGATACTAGCCAGTTAGAGACCCAGTACTTC. This codes for CASSDTSQLETQYF. The chain has TRBV25-1 and TRBJ2-5; TRBD2 might be the D (6 bases). The CDR3 consists of 14 residues. Germline V gene data show CDR1 as MGHDK and CDR2 as SYGVNS. Trimming pared 3 bases from V and 4 bases from J, leaving 12 bases between.

This clone was recorded once. CDR3 region: CASSFPDGTSGIGTDTQYF. The CDR3 DNA reads as TGTGCCAGCAGCTTCCCGGATGGGACTAGCGGGATAGGCACAGATACGCAGTATTTT. V and J are TRBV11-3 and TRBJ2-3, with 13 bases that match TRBD2. Germline V gives CDR1 SGHNT, CDR2 YENEEA. Losses at the gene ends were 3 bases for V and 1 base for J; bases not matched to a gene: 10. This CDR3 has 19 residues.

There are a few counts of this clone. In DNA form, the CDR3 reads TGTGCCAGCAGTGAGGGGCAGGGTTTCACAGATACGCAGTATTTT. It translates to CASSEGQGFTDTQYF. The chain carries TRBV6-4 and TRBJ2-3; tentative D call: TRBD1 (5 bases). V gave up 3 bases and J gave up 2 bases, with 12 bases separating them. This CDR3 has 15 residues. Germline V CDR1 and CDR2: MRHNA, SNTAGT.

This clone was found once. V and J are TRBV5-1 and TRBJ2-7; 9 nucleotides align to TRBD1. The germline V gene encodes CDR1 SGHRS and CDR2 YFSETQ. This CDR3 is built from 16 residues. Trimming at V came to 3 bases and at J to 3 bases, leaving 10 bases not matched to a gene. The CDR3 sequence is CASSSGQGLELYEQYF. CDR3 DNA: TGCGCCAGCAGCTCCGGACAGGGGCTAGAACTCTACGAGCAGTACTTC.